The 32 T cell receptor beta chains below come from one sample, sequenced in a study of blood T cell repertoires in COVID-19. Only in-frame clones appear in the TCRdb table, and some are missing; sequencing was by immunoSEQ multiplex PCR. The sample consists of some 66,000 clones, around nine tenths of them appearing once. The sequenced material came from peripheral blood. The source is a woman aged 55-70 years with acute or convalescent COVID-19.

The chain recombines TRBV19 with TRBJ1-5; a weak D match, TRBD1 (5 bases). V was pared by 9 bases and J by 0 bases, with 9 bases between. CDR3 length: 13 amino acids. Germline loops: CDR1 LNHDA, CDR2 SQIVND (reference sequence). DNA for the CDR3: TGTGCCAGCACAGGAACTAGCAATCAGCCCCAGCATTTT. Its protein is CASTGTSNQPQHF. Filled out from reference TRBV19 and TRBJ1-5, the complete variable domain reads DGGITQSPKYLFRKEGQNVTLSCEQNLNHDAMYWYRQDPGQGLRLIYYSQIVNDFQKGDIAEGYSVSREKKESFPLTVTSAQKNPTAFYLCASTGTSNQPQHFGDGTRLSIL.

With regard to this clone: This sample also contains other DNA sequences that code for the same CDR3. The V call is TRBV19, the J call TRBJ2-3; 9 bases line up with TRBD2. CDR1 LNHDA and CDR2 SQIVND come from the germline V gene (reference sequence). The CDR3 is made up of 16 amino acids. The junction had 5 bases not matched to a gene; V was cut back by 1 base and J by 3 bases. CDR3 nucleotides: TGTGCCAGTAGTATAGGGTTGGCGGGAGGGACAGATACGCAGTATTTT. Translated: CASSIGLAGGTDTQYF.

This clone is a singleton in its sample. The J gene is TRBJ2-3, the V gene TRBV6-5; the D gene is possibly TRBD2 (6 bases). In germline, CDR1 is MNHEY, CDR2 SVGAGI. CDR3 length: 13 amino acids. The CDR3 spells CAFISGSTDTQYF. The DNA for the CDR3 is TGTGCTTTCATTAGCGGAAGCACAGATACGCAGTATTTT.

The chain has TRBV4-2 and TRBJ2-5; D gene uncertain. CDR1 and CDR2 from the germline V gene are LGHNA and YNFKEQ. With 0 bases removed from V and 3 bases from J, the gap between germline ends came to 11 bases. The CDR3 runs 15 residues. The CDR3 region has the DNA TGTGCCAGCAGCCAAGAAGGCCTAGTGAAAGAGACCCAGTACTTC. Translation gives CASSQEGLVKETQYF.

The chain couples TRBV7-9 to TRBJ2-2; 9 bases are a match to TRBD1. V gave up 6 bases and J gave up 6 bases; unmatched junction bases: 5. The CDR3 has 14 residues. Germline assignment: CDR1 SEHNR and CDR2 FQNEAQ (reference sequence). The CDR3 reads CASRTGTGPGELFF. DNA of the CDR3: TGTGCCAGCAGAACCGGGACAGGGCCCGGGGAGCTGTTTTTT.

The rearrangement joins TRBV28 to TRBJ2-2, with unresolved D. CDR3 length: 13 amino acids. CDR1 and CDR2 from the germline V gene are MDHEN and SYDVKM. Trimming stripped 1 base from V and 3 bases from J, with 3 bases between. CDR3 DNA: TGTGCCAGCAGTTTATTCGACACCGGGGAGCTGTTTTTT. As protein: CASSLFDTGELFF.

The chain couples TRBV3-1 (or the pseudogene TRBV3-2) to TRBJ1-4; 7 nucleotides match TRBD1. CDR1 LGHDT and CDR2 YNNKEL come from the germline V gene (reference sequence). The CDR3 is made up of 14 amino acids. Losses at the gene ends were 5 bases for V and 3 bases for J; bases not matched to a gene: 3. CDR3 loop: CASSSGQPNEKLFF. The DNA for the CDR3 is TGTGCCAGCAGCTCGGGACAGCCTAATGAAAAACTGTTTTTT.

The V call is TRBV2, the J call TRBJ2-5; D is uncertain. V was clipped by 8 bases and J by 5 bases, with 12 bases between them. There are 12 residues in the CDR3. Germline CDR1 SNHLY, CDR2 FYNNEI. The CDR3 spells CASSPLRETQYF. The CDR3 nucleotides are TGTGCCAGCTCACCTCTCCGGGAGACCCAGTACTTC. Full variable domain (missing parts from reference TRBV2 and TRBJ2-5): EPEVTQTPSHQVTQMGQEVILRCVPISNHLYFYWYRQILGQKVEFLVSFYNNEISEKSEIFDDQFSVERPDGSNFTLKIRSTKLEDSAMYFCASSPLRETQYFGPGTRLLVL.

The chain recombines TRBV10-2 with TRBJ1-1, with 8 bases lining up with TRBD1. Germline V gene data show CDR1 as WSHSY and CDR2 as SAAADI. The CDR3 is 15 residues long. After removal of 5 bases from V and 1 base from J, the junction contained 6 bases not matched to a gene. CDR3 bases: TGCGCCAGCAGTCCCACCGGGACAGGGAACACTGAAGCTTTCTTT. It translates to CASSPTGTGNTEAFF.

The rearrangement joins TRBV5-4 to TRBJ2-5, with a tentative D call TRBD1 (5 bases). V was pared by 3 bases and J by 4 bases, with 16 bases between. CDR1 is SGHNT, CDR2 YYREEE, per germline (reference sequence). This CDR3 is 15 amino acids long. This chain's CDR3 is CASSSRVISGETQYF. CDR3 in DNA: TGTGCCAGCAGCTCCAGGGTTATTTCGGGAGAGACCCAGTACTTC. Full variable domain (rest looked up from reference TRBV5-4 and TRBJ2-5): ETGVTQSPTHLIKTRGQQVTLRCSSQSGHNTVSWYQQALGQGPQFIFQYYREEENGRGNFPPRFSGLQFPNYSSELNVNALELDDSALYLCASSSRVISGETQYFGPGTRLLVL.

Of note for this clone: The limits of the CDR3 on the DNA are not certain, so only TCRdb's listed CDR3 is given. The V and J genes are TRBV24-1 and TRBJ2-1; the table's TRBD2 call for D was not verified on the DNA. Germline loops: CDR1 KGHDR, CDR2 SFDVKD. The CDR3 adds up to 17 amino acids, both ends counted. CDR3 loop: CATSDSAPGLGYNEQFF.

As regards this clone: This is likely a read error, given that the CDR3 carries no conserved phenylalanine or tryptophan at its end. No DNA is shown, since the ends of the CDR3 on it are uncertain; the CDR3 is the one TCRdb lists. J is TRBJ1-1 and V is TRBV6-5; the D call TRBD1 from the table was never checked on the DNA. Germline V gene data show CDR1 as MNHEY and CDR2 as SVGAGI. The CDR3 extends over 13 residues, inclusive of both ends. CDR3: CASRRPGQGALGI.

V usage is TRBV6-5 and J usage is TRBJ2-7, with 9 bases lining up with TRBD1. After removal of 10 bases from V and 2 bases from J, the junction contained 6 bases not matched to a gene. CDR1 is MNHEY, CDR2 SVGAGI, per germline. The CDR3 consists of 13 residues. The CDR3 loop is CATGGTGPYEQYV. CDR3 bases: TGTGCCACCGGCGGGACAGGGCCCTACGAGCAGTACGTC.

V gene TRBV21-1 combines with J gene TRBJ2-1; the table's D call of TRBD2 was not tested on the DNA. TRBV21-1 is marked as a pseudogene. The CDR3 consists of 12 residues. The CDR3 is CARGLAGAKQFF. As DNA, the CDR3 is TGTGCCAGGGGACTAGCGGGAGCAAAGCAGTTCTTC.

The V and J genes are TRBV3-1 (or the pseudogene TRBV3-2) and TRBJ2-5; TRBD2 agrees at 10 bases. The trim removed 4 bases at V and 7 bases at J, leaving 9 bases unmatched. The germline CDR1 and CDR2 sequences are LGHDT and YNNKEL (reference sequence). The CDR3 is 15 residues long. CDR3 nucleotide sequence: TGTGCCAGCAGCCCTAGCGGGGGCCCCGCCGGGACCCAGTACTTC. This gives the protein CASSPSGGPAGTQYF.

This chain uses TRBV19 with TRBJ2-2; D not certain. V gave up 5 bases and J gave up 2 bases, with 12 bases separating them. The germline gives CDR1 LNHDA, CDR2 SQIVND (reference sequence). This CDR3 has 15 residues. CDR3 sequence reads: CASSLTGPNTGELFF. CDR3 in DNA: TGTGCCAGTAGTTTGACGGGTCCTAACACCGGGGAGCTGTTTTTT.

The chain has TRBV6-5 and TRBJ1-4, with D possibly matching TRBD1 (5 bases). CDR1 is MNHEY and CDR2 is SVGAGI in the germline V gene. There are 13 residues in the CDR3. V was trimmed by 8 bases and J by 3 bases, leaving 10 bases between them. The CDR3 reads CASGRVPNEKLFF. The CDR3 DNA is TGTGCCAGCGGCAGGGTCCCTAATGAAAAACTGTTTTTT.

This clone was picked up one time. The chain carries TRBV30 and TRBJ1-5; D not certain. V was pared by 3 bases and J by 3 bases, with 15 bases between. From germline, CDR1 is GTSNPN and CDR2 SVGIG (reference sequence). This CDR3 is built from 15 residues. Here the CDR3 reads CAWRSPHRVNQPQHF. In nucleotides, the CDR3 is TGTGCCTGGAGGTCCCCTCACCGAGTCAATCAGCCCCAGCATTTT.

The chain employs TRBV20-1 and TRBJ1-1, with TRBD1 matching over 8 bases. CDR3 length equals 14 residues. The trim removed 3 bases at V and 5 bases at J, leaving 8 bases unmatched. Germline V gives CDR1 DFQATT, CDR2 SNEGSKA (reference sequence). CDR3 DNA sequence: TGCAGTGCTAGTAATCCAGGGGGCTTGACTGAAGCTTTCTTT. Its translation is CSASNPGGLTEAFF.

This clone has only a few counts. The chain couples TRBV19 to TRBJ2-1, with D maybe TRBD1 (6 bases). The ends were cut back, 1 base at V and 0 bases at J, with 10 bases in the middle. This CDR3 is built from 16 residues. Germline V CDR1 and CDR2: LNHDA, SQIVND (reference sequence). The DNA for the CDR3 is TGTGCCAGTAGTATAGGAACAGGGAGCTCCTACAATGAGCAGTTCTTC. It yields the protein CASSIGTGSSYNEQFF.

The chain links TRBV19 to TRBJ2-3; 9 bases are a match to TRBD1. Germline V CDR1 and CDR2: LNHDA, SQIVND (reference sequence). The V gene end was trimmed by 7 bases and the J gene end by 5 bases; junction bases not matched to a gene: 4. This CDR3 has 13 residues. The CDR3 bases are TGTGCCAGTAAGGGGACAGGGCGAGATACGCAGTATTTT. Translation: CASKGTGRDTQYF.

This sequence joins TRBV19 and TRBJ2-1; 9 bases agree with TRBD1. The germline gives CDR1 LNHDA, CDR2 SQIVND (reference sequence). The CDR3 extends over 17 amino acids. After removal of 2 bases from V and 0 bases from J, the junction contained 5 bases not matched to a gene. The CDR3 is CASSISQGASSYNEQFF. The CDR3, as DNA: TGTGCCAGTAGTATATCACAGGGGGCAAGCTCCTACAATGAGCAGTTCTTC.

This clone was observed a single time. The chain is built from TRBV7-3 and TRBJ2-1, with 8 bases aligning to TRBD1. The ends lost 5 bases at V and 7 bases at J; junction bases unmatched: 7. Germline V lookup: CDR1 SGHTA, CDR2 FQGTGA. The CDR3 is 14 residues long. CDR3 amino acids: CASSPGGSGNEQFF. The DNA for the CDR3 is TGTGCCAGCAGCCCAGGGGGCAGCGGAAATGAGCAGTTCTTC.

V and J are TRBV19 and TRBJ2-7; 7 nucleotides align to TRBD2. V shed 3 bases and J 12 bases; nucleotides not matched to a gene: 11. The V gene's germline CDR1 is LNHDA and CDR2 SQIVND (reference sequence). The CDR3 loop spans 13 amino acids. The CDR3 DNA follows: TGTGCCAGTAGTATGGATTTGGGGGGGGAACTGTACGTC. Amino acid sequence: CASSMDLGGELYV.

The chain is built from TRBV28 and TRBJ1-2; D remains unclear. Germline CDR1 is MDHEN and CDR2 is SYDVKM. The V gene lost 10 bases and the J gene lost 4 bases, with 13 bases spanning the gap. The CDR3 has 12 amino acids. CDR3 DNA: TGTGCCACACACAGCCTCGGCTATGGCTACACCTTC. As protein: CATHSLGYGYTF.

The V gene is TRBV7-6, the J gene TRBJ2-5; 7 nucleotides match TRBD2. Germline V gene sequence: CDR1 SGHVS, CDR2 FNYEAQ. With V trimmed by 6 bases and J by 5 bases, 12 bases remained unmatched. The length of the CDR3 is 15 residues. CDR3: CASRNRVGGEETQYF. As DNA, the CDR3 is TGTGCCAGCAGAAATAGGGTGGGGGGGGAGGAGACCCAGTACTTC. Filled out from reference TRBV7-6 and TRBJ2-5, the complete variable domain reads GAGVSQSPRYKVTKRGQDVALRCDPISGHVSLYWYRQALGQGPEFLTYFNYEAQQDKSGLPNDRFSAERPEGSISTLTIQRTEQRDSAMYRCASRNRVGGEETQYFGPGTRLLVL.

With respect to this clone: One junction end does not reproduce the germline sequence, and a read error may be involved. The chain has TRBV2 and TRBJ1-2; 11 nucleotides match TRBD1. There are 17 residues in the CDR3. Germline V lookup: CDR1 SNHLY, CDR2 FYNNEI. CDR3 loop: CASREGQGAGDNYGYTF. For the CDR3, the DNA is TGTGCCAGCAGGGAAGGACAGGGGGCAGGGGATAACTATGGCTACACCTTC.

The chain links TRBV9 to TRBJ2-3, with TRBD2 matching 9 bases. The CDR3 runs 18 residues. Losses at the gene ends were 1 base for V and 4 bases for J; bases not matched to a gene: 13. The germline V gene has CDR1 SGDLS and CDR2 YYNGEE. Here the CDR3 DNA reads TGTGCCAGCAGCGTAACGGGACTAGCTCTGAGTGGCTCAGATACGCAGTATTTT. This translates into CASSVTGLALSGSDTQYF.

This chain links TRBV14 with TRBJ2-5; maybe TRBD2 (6 bases). The CDR3 is made up of 15 amino acids. Germline lookup yields CDR1 SGHDN and CDR2 FVKESK. The ends were cut back, 4 bases at V and 4 bases at J, with 16 bases in the middle. The CDR3 sequence is CASSRLLGGVETQYF. The CDR3 nucleotides read TGTGCCAGCAGCCGACTTCTGGGCGGGGTAGAGACCCAGTACTTC.

This chain uses TRBV19 with TRBJ1-2; D is unresolved. This CDR3 contains 12 residues. Germline V lookup: CDR1 LNHDA, CDR2 SQIVND (reference sequence). Trimming pared 6 bases from V and 8 bases from J, leaving 13 bases between. The CDR3 loop is CASRSLPLGYTF. CDR3 sequence (DNA): TGTGCCAGTAGGAGTCTGCCATTAGGCTACACCTTC. The full variable domain, its missing parts supplied by reference TRBV19 and TRBJ1-2, is DGGITQSPKYLFRKEGQNVTLSCEQNLNHDAMYWYRQDPGQGLRLIYYSQIVNDFQKGDIAEGYSVSREKKESFPLTVTSAQKNPTAFYLCASRSLPLGYTFGSGTRLTVV.

V usage is TRBV6-1 and J usage is TRBJ2-7; possible D gene TRBD2, 5 bases. The CDR3 runs to 14 residues. V was clipped by 0 bases and J by 3 bases, with 9 bases between them. The V gene's germline CDR1 is MNHNS and CDR2 SASEGT. In DNA form, the CDR3 reads TGTGCCAGCAGTGAAGCGCGGGCGGACTACGAGCAGTACGTC. The encoded protein is CASSEARADYEQYV.

The V gene is TRBV27, the J gene TRBJ2-1; D is possibly TRBD2 (6 bases). V was trimmed by 4 bases and J by 0 bases, leaving 16 bases between them. This CDR3 is built from 17 residues. Per the germline V gene, CDR1 is MNHEY and CDR2 is SMNVEV (reference sequence). The CDR3 sequence is CASSSTWDWSSYNEQFF. Written as DNA, the CDR3 is TGTGCCAGCAGTTCTACGTGGGACTGGTCCTCCTACAATGAGCAGTTCTTC.